This T cell receptor beta chain is drawn from a study of post-analysis software for immune sequencing data. Study-wide findings and caveats: With TRBV5-6, TRBV5-1 and TRBV20-1 included, 4 to 6 TRBV segments were more frequent in patients than in controls.

Prepared TCR beta cDNA libraries contained unique molecular identifiers. A single record per CDR3 protein comes from TCRdb applying MiXCR to the PCR reads. The sample holds about 500,000 distinct CDR3 sequences, roughly 45% seen once. V was shortened by 3 bases and J by 6 bases, with 16 bases between the two germline ends. This CDR3 spans 15 amino acids. Turning to this clonotype: Its antigen remains unidentified.

The chain combines TRBV12-3 or TRBV12-4 with TRBJ2-3; tentative D call: TRBD2 (6 bases). The source material was blood. This TCR was sampled from a girl aged 10 to 17 with multiple sclerosis. In nucleotides, the CDR3 is TGTGCCAGCAGTTTCTCGCGGGGTGGTGTGGATACGCAGTATTTT. This sequence encodes CASSFSRGGVDTQYF.